A selection of T cell receptor beta chains follows, all from one sample in a study of resident and recirculating memory T cells in vitiligo. Data came from immunoSEQ multiplex PCR; TCRdb stores just in-frame clones and leaves some out. The data hold around 70,000 clones, with roughly 92% observed a single time. The material sequenced was blood. The receptors come from a male donor with vitiligo. Each CDR3 is given with its conserved first and last residue. Fields, in order: J gene, D gene, clone size, V gene, CDR3 protein, CDR3 DNA. The D gene is left open where the match is weak. Clone size is stated in some rows and not others, as once, few, many or a class when expanded.

TRBJ1-2 NA once TRBV6-5 CASSYSNREGGYTF TGTGCCAGCAGTTACTCCAACAGGGAAGGGGGCTACACCTTC
TRBJ1-1 NA NA TRBV29-1 CSVDRYRTEAFF TGCAGCGTCGACCGATACAGGACTGAAGCTTTCTTT
TRBJ1-1 NA NA TRBV29-1 CSVVLRTPSLKGTEAFF TGCAGCGTTGTACTTCGGACACCTAGTTTAAAGGGAACTGAAGCTTTCTTT
TRBJ2-7 TRBD2 NA TRBV6-1 CASSEFGPSGGYEQYF TGTGCCAGCAGTGAATTCGGGCCTAGCGGGGGATACGAGCAGTACTTC
TRBJ2-7 NA NA TRBV7-2 CASSLVPTGIVDYEQYF TGTGCCAGCAGCTTAGTCCCTACAGGGATCGTGGACTACGAGCAGTACTTC
TRBJ1-2 TRBD1 NA TRBV13 CASSLGQGVEYYGYTF TGTGCCAGCAGCCTCGGACAGGGGGTTGAATACTATGGCTACACCTTC
TRBJ2-1 TRBD2 NA TRBV4-3 CASSQDLTSGGDLSYNEQFF TGCGCCAGCAGCCAAGACTTGACTAGCGGGGGGGATCTCTCCTACAATGAGCAGTTCTTC
TRBJ2-7 TRBD2 few TRBV5-4 CASSPSSGASYEQYF TGTGCCAGCAGCCCCTCTAGCGGGGCTTCCTACGAGCAGTACTTC
TRBJ1-1 TRBD1 NA TRBV4-1 CASSQARDRDSGNTEAFF TGCGCCAGCAGCCAAGCCCGAGACAGGGATTCCGGGAACACTGAAGCTTTCTTT
TRBJ1-3 NA NA TRBV5-1 CASSLGQNSGNTIYF TGCGCCAGCAGCTTGGGGCAGAACTCTGGAAACACCATATATTTT
TRBJ2-2 NA NA TRBV18 CASSPLERTATGELFF TGTGCCAGCTCACCACTTGAAAGGACTGCCACCGGGGAGCTGTTTTTT
TRBJ1-2 NA many TRBV4-3 CASSHSPGYGYTF TGCGCCAGCAGCCATTCCCCCGGGTATGGCTACACCTTC
TRBJ1-1 TRBD1 NA TRBV27 CASSAIQGARGKFMNTEAFF TGTGCCAGCAGTGCGATACAGGGGGCGCGAGGAAAATTCATGAACACTGAAGCTTTCTTT
TRBJ2-7 NA NA TRBV6-5 CASSYSYQENEQYF TGTGCCAGCAGTTACTCCTATCAGGAAAACGAGCAGTACTTC
TRBJ1-2 TRBD1 NA TRBV29-1 CSAGTGANGYTF TGCAGCGCCGGGACAGGGGCTAATGGCTACACCTTC
TRBJ1-4 NA NA TRBV30 CAWRRGRGGEKLFF TGTGCCTGGAGGAGGGGCAGGGGTGGTGAAAAACTGTTTTTT
TRBJ1-5 TRBD1 few TRBV5-1 CASSWGTGDQPQHF TGCGCCAGCAGCTGGGGAACAGGGGATCAGCCCCAGCATTTT
TRBJ1-1 TRBD1 NA TRBV2 CASSSTGRGFF TGTGCCAGCAGTTCGACAGGGCGGGGTTTCTTT
TRBJ2-4 TRBD1 NA TRBV5-1 CASSLEALGQGAQLAKNIQYF TGCGCCAGCAGCTTGGAAGCTCTAGGACAGGGGGCCCAATTAGCCAAAAACATTCAGTACTTC
TRBJ1-2 NA NA TRBV19 CASRNKGKANYGYTF TGTGCCAGTAGGAATAAGGGGAAGGCTAACTATGGCTACACCTTC
TRBJ2-2 TRBD2 NA TRBV7-2 CASSVGLGDGELFF TGTGCCAGCAGCGTGGGACTAGGGGACGGGGAGCTGTTTTTT
TRBJ2-7 NA NA TRBV5-5 CASSLEQLGLYEQYF TGTGCCAGCAGCTTGGAACAGCTGGGGCTCTACGAGCAGTACTTC
TRBJ2-5 TRBD2 NA TRBV4-2 CASSQDPGLAGLGETQYF TGTGCCAGCAGCCAAGATCCGGGACTAGCGGGGTTGGGAGAGACCCAGTACTTC
TRBJ2-3 TRBD1 NA TRBV19 CATRAGGRTDTQYF TGTGCCACCCGCGCAGGGGGCCGCACAGATACGCAGTATTTT
TRBJ2-7 TRBD2 NA TRBV7-2 CASSFDALPSGDYEQYF TGTGCCAGCAGCTTTGATGCCCTCCCTAGCGGGGACTACGAGCAGTACTTC
TRBJ2-7 NA NA TRBV30 CAGKLTQRGTALSSYEQYF TGTGCCGGAAAACTGACTCAACGGGGGACAGCCCTTAGCTCCTACGAGCAGTACTTC
TRBJ1-2 TRBD1 once TRBV9 CASGRDRANYGYTF TGTGCCAGCGGCCGGGACAGAGCTAACTATGGCTACACCTTC